This T cell receptor beta chain was identified during a study of blood T cells in healthy people across ages (dated by TCRdb to the mid-2010s). In the study overall: In model experiments, template switching captured about one uniquely barcoded TCR beta cDNA molecule for every two T cells. Using deep sequencing normalized with unique cDNA molecular identifiers, the study measured how TCR beta repertoire diversity changes with age. Four age groups were formed from the donors: young (average roughly 15 years), middle-aged (just under 40), aged (approximately 60) and long-lived (more than 75). To avoid experimental bias, donors of different ages were distributed randomly across sequencing lanes. Two additional independent replicas of 1 million unique cDNA reads from the same blood draw were analyzed for two donors (one aged 18 to 30 and one aged 80 or older). Overall results and qualifications from the work: Estimates of total diversity based on one million sequenced T cells were regarded as lower bounds and as underestimates. Conclusive comparison of naive and antigen-experienced compartments was prevented by the profiling of bulk unsorted PBMCs. Because the CMV infection status of the donors was unknown, age-related changes in expanded clonotypes may potentially have been confounded. Observed TCR beta diversity per million T cells fell roughly linearly with age, and a significant reduction was already apparent by age around 40. Observed TCR beta diversity correlated strongly with the percentage of naive T cells measured by flow cytometry. Compared with the aged group, the long-lived group had more naive CD4+ T cells, fewer expanded clones and increased TCR diversity, a pattern suggesting age selection.

The donors were some 39 Caucasian individuals from Russia, aged roughly 6 to 95 years, who were systemically healthy. Each donor gave about 9.7 milliliters of peripheral blood, drawn into EDTA-treated Vacutainer tubes. Ficoll-Paque density-gradient centrifugation was used to isolate PBMCs, with at least 6 million obtained per sample. Total RNA, at least 6 micrograms per sample, was extracted from PBMCs with Trizol reagent. The percentages of naive CD45RAhigh/CD27high T cells were determined by flow cytometry on a PBMC aliquot from every donor. Note on this clonotype: Its specific antigen is unknown. Per-base qualities were not stored, and no clone one base away is much larger.

Receptors were amplified or captured by 5' RACE. Sequencing instrument: Illumina HiSeq 2500. A second PCR of about 6 to 11 cycles was performed with a sample-barcoded 5' primer and a J-beta primer mix. Each TCR beta cDNA molecule received a unique molecular identifier from a template-switch 5' adaptor carrying 12 random nucleotides. Each sample yielded at least 3 million CDR3-containing paired-end reads. All of the RNA was converted into first-strand cDNA using the Mint cDNA synthesis kit, with a TRBC-specific oligonucleotide serving as the primer. After uracil-DNA glycosylase treatment, a first 18-cycle PCR used universal primers M1SS and BC2_uni_R on all cDNA. The paper's processing steps were these. Each sample was normalized by randomly selecting 1 million high-quality reads, each carrying a distinct molecular identifier. Reads sharing molecular identifiers were discarded rather than binned into consensus sequences. MiTCR, run with a Q25 quality threshold and the strictest error-elimination algorithm, handled CDR3 identification, clonotype clustering and error correction. A nonparametric unseen species model with Euler transformation was used to estimate lower-bound total TCR beta diversity. TCRdb applied fastp at Q25 and MiXCR to the public reads, then kept only in-frame beta chains. Identical CDR3 protein sequences are pooled into one entry, listed with their most common genes and DNA. Here the V and J calls rest on TCRdb's processing, not on the authors' analysis. For this sample there are around 900,000 distinct CDR3 sequences; just over 50% appear just once. Of the sample, roughly a fifth falls within the top ten clones.

The source of this sequence is a woman aged 55-75 years in good health. Sequencing was performed on blood.

The sequence in DNA is TGTGCCACCCACGATCTCACGAGCCACGAGCAGTACTTC. Its protein reads: CATHDLTSHEQYF. The chain couples TRBV15 to TRBJ2-7; confidence is insufficient to name the D gene. Trimming costs V 8 bases and J 5 bases, and their ends lie 16 bases apart. From cysteine to phenylalanine, the CDR3 is 13 amino acids long. The only DNA kept is the CDR3, 39 bases in frame from the first base. The germline V gene (reference sequence) sets CDR1 to LNHNV and CDR2 to YYDKDF.